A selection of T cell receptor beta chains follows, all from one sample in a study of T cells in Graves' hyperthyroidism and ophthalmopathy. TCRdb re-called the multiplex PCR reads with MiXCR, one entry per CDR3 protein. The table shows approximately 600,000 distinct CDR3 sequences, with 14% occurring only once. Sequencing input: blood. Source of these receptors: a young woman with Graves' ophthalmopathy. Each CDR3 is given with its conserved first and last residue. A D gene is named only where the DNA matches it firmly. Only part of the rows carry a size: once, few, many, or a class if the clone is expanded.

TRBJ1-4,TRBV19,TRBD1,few,CASSRDRANEKLFF,TGTGCCAGTAGTCGGGACAGGGCTAATGAAAAACTGTTTTTT
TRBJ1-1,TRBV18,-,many,CASSRQRALGTEAFF,TGTGCCAGCTCACGACAGAGGGCCTTGGGCACTGAAGCTTTCTTT
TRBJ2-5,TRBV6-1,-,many,CASRALRGREETQYF,TGTGCCAGCAGGGCCCTCCGGGGCAGGGAAGAGACCCAGTACTTC
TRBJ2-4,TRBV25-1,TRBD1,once,CASSPTGVGNIQYF,TGTGCCAGCAGCCCGACAGGGGTGGGAAACATTCAGTACTTC
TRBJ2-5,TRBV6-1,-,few,CASSAAVRQETQYF,TGTGCCAGCAGTGCGGCAGTCCGACAAGAGACCCAGTACTTC
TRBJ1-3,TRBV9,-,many,CASSVSGSSGNTIYF,TGTGCCAGCAGCGTATCAGGGAGCTCTGGAAACACCATATATTTT
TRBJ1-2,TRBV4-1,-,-,CASSQMQGQSGYGYTF,TGCGCCAGCAGCCAAATGCAAGGACAGAGTGGCTATGGCTACACCTTC
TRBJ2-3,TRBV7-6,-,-,CASSPRLAAGPTDTQYF,TGTGCCAGCAGCCCACGCCTCGCGGCAGGGCCGACAGATACGCAGTATTTT
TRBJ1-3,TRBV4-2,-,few,CASSRQRRNTIYF,TGTGCCAGCAGCCGGCAGAGGCGAAACACCATATATTTT
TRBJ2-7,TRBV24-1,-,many,CATSARQGPTYEQYF,TGTGCCACCAGTGCTAGGCAGGGTCCGACCTACGAGCAGTACTTC
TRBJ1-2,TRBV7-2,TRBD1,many,CASSLAPDRGLYGYTF,TGTGCCAGCAGCTTAGCACCGGACAGGGGGCTCTATGGCTACACCTTC
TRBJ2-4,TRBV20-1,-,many,CSASLPPWGDKNIQYF,TGCAGTGCTAGTCTCCCACCCTGGGGGGACAAAAACATTCAGTACTTC
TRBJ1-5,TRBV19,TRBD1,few,CASTTGQGRQPQHF,TGTGCCAGTACCACCGGACAGGGACGTCAGCCCCAGCATTTT
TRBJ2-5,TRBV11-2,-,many,CASSSWVMNPGTQYF,TGTGCCAGCAGCTCTTGGGTGATGAACCCGGGGACCCAGTACTTC
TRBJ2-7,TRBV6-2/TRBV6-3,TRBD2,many,CASSYSSGTSGNPYEQYF,TGTGCCAGCAGTTACTCTTCCGGGACTAGCGGGAACCCCTACGAGCAGTACTTC
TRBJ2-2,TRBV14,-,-,CASSQSPGQAVTGELFF,TGTGCCAGCAGCCAATCGCCGGGACAAGCAGTCACCGGGGAGCTGTTTTTT
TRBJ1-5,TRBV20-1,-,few,CSAREGDSNQPQHF,TGCAGTGCTAGAGAGGGTGATAGCAATCAGCCCCAGCATTTT
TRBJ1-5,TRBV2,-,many,CASSGGGAWNQPQHF,TGTGCCAGCAGTGGGGGGGGCGCTTGGAATCAGCCCCAGCATTTT
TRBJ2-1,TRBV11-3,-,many,CASSPDLSYNEQFF,TGTGCCAGCAGCCCGGACCTCTCCTACAATGAGCAGTTCTTC
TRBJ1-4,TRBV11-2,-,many,CASSFPPEPINEKLFF,TGTGCCAGCAGCTTCCCTCCGGAGCCGATAAATGAAAAACTGTTTTTT
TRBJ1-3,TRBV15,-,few,CATSPRHSGNTIYF,TGTGCCACCAGCCCCCGTCACTCTGGAAACACCATATATTTT
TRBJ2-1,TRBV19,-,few,CASSFYIGSNNEQFF,TGTGCCAGTAGTTTCTATATCGGGTCCAACAATGAGCAGTTCTTC
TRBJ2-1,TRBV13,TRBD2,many,CASSLGGTSFRQNEQFF,TGTGCCAGCAGCTTAGGTGGGACTAGCTTCAGACAAAATGAGCAGTTCTTC
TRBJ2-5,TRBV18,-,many,CASSSRDTSQETQYF,TGTGCCAGCTCGTCCCGGGACACCTCACAAGAGACCCAGTACTTC
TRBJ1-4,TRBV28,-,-,CASSHFGGTGKHEKLFF,TGTGCCAGCAGTCACTTCGGAGGCACGGGGAAACATGAAAAACTGTTTTTT
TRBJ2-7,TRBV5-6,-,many,CASSLVRTELREQYF,TGTGCCAGCAGCTTGGTGCGGACAGAGCTTCGTGAGCAGTACTTC
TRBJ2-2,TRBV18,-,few,CASSPRVQNTGELFF,TGTGCCAGCTCACCACGGGTTCAAAACACCGGGGAGCTGTTTTTT
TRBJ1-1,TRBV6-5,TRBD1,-,CASSYGTGTEAFF,TGTGCCAGCAGTTACGGGACAGGGACTGAAGCTTTCTTT
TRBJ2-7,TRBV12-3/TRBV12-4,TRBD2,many,CASHDPGSREEQYF,TGTGCCAGCCATGATCCGGGTTCGCGGGAGGAGCAGTACTTC
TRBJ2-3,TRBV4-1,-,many,CASSQDIGTQYF,TGCGCCAGCAGCCAAGATATAGGTACGCAGTATTTT
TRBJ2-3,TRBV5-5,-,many,CASRRQGPDTQYF,TGTGCCAGCAGGAGGCAGGGGCCAGATACGCAGTATTTT
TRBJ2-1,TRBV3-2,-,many,CASSFRHPLRLASSYNEQFF,TGTGCCAGCAGCTTCCGACACCCCCTCCGACTAGCGAGCTCCTACAATGAGCAGTTCTTC
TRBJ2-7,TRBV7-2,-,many,CASSLSWGPTYEQYF,TGTGCCAGCAGCTTAAGCTGGGGCCCTACCTACGAGCAGTACTTC
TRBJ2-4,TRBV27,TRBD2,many,CASSSSGTKNIQYF,TGTGCCAGCAGTTCTAGCGGGACCAAAAACATTCAGTACTTC
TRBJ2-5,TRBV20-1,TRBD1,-,CSADRGLLSQETQYF,TGCAGTGCTGACAGGGGCCTACTATCCCAAGAGACCCAGTACTTC
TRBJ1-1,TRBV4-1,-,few,CASSQIPGRQNTEAFF,TGCGCCAGCAGCCAAATCCCGGGACGCCAGAACACTGAAGCTTTCTTT
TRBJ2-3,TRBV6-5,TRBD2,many,CASSYSTGLAGLTDTQYF,TGTGCCAGCAGTTACTCCACGGGACTAGCCGGACTCACAGATACGCAGTATTTT
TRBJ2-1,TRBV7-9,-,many,CASRLDGDEQFF,TGTGCCAGCAGACTAGACGGAGATGAGCAGTTCTTC
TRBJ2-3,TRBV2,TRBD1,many,CASNPGGQATDTQYF,TGTGCCAGCAACCCAGGGGGACAGGCCACAGATACGCAGTATTTT
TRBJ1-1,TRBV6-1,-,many,CASSSPKDGNTEAFF,TGTGCCAGCAGTTCCCCAAAAGACGGAAACACTGAAGCTTTCTTT
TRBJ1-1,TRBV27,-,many,CASSLGGGPPNTEAFF,TGTGCCAGCAGTCTAGGGGGGGGGCCCCCGAACACTGAAGCTTTCTTT
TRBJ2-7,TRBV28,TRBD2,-,CASSWGLAGGGYEQYF,TGTGCCAGCAGTTGGGGACTAGCGGGAGGGGGCTACGAGCAGTACTTC